The entry below gives a single TCR beta chain sequence along with its context. The antigen remains undetermined. Second doses at about 4 or about 12 weeks were pooled. This record comes from a study of T cell responses to AZD1222 COVID-19 vaccine. Germline V gene data show CDR1 as KGHDR and CDR2 as SFDVKD. CDR3 length: 14 residues. With 8 bases removed from V and 1 base from J, the gap between germline ends came to 13 bases. TCRdb's copy holds only in-frame clones and misses some; the assay was immunoSEQ multiplex PCR. The table lists 95,000 to 150,000 clones, about 93% of them singletons, with approximately 5% in the top ten. Study-wide findings and caveats: Once two AZD1222 doses were given, Spike-specific TCR breadth and depth went up. Clonal diversity was possibly underestimated; the donors were predominantly white British and more often female.

Sequenced material: peripheral blood, taken 28 days after the second AZD1222 dose. This TCR derives from an adult who received the AZD1222 COVID-19 vaccine. This rearrangement joins TRBV24-1 to TRBJ1-2; D is undetermined. Here the CDR3 reads CATKLAGDNYGYTF. The CDR3, as DNA: TGTGCCACCAAGTTGGCAGGAGATAACTATGGCTACACCTTC.